The sequence of this T cell receptor (beta chain) was determined in a study of PD-1 blockade in classical Hodgkin lymphoma (dated by TCRdb to 2019 to 2021). Regarding the complete study: Nivolumab dosing was 3 mg/kg intravenously every 2 weeks, continuing until either disease progression or unacceptable toxicity. A peripheral blood immune signature of response to PD-1 blockade in classical Hodgkin lymphoma was defined using TCR beta sequencing and CyTOF.

The Qiagen DNeasy kit was used to extract genomic DNA both from unsorted PBMCs and from the negatively selected CD4+ and CD8+ fractions. Using primers that anneal to V and J segments, immunoSEQ multiplex PCR amplified the TCR beta CDR3 regions. A synthetic immune receptor repertoire was used to minimize amplification bias, and remaining bias was computationally removed after sequencing. For the original study's pipeline: Custom Python scripts were used to quantify repertoire diversity as the Shannon entropy index. The unsorted, CD4+ and CD8+ repertoires were each analyzed separately, with the exception of combined analyses, where CD4+ and CD8+ sequences were merged in silico. A clone was considered expanded if an increase in frequency of at least 2-fold after treatment relative to C1D1 was found, and a pseudocount of 0.5 was applied to clones undetected at baseline. Singleton clones were defined as clones with 0 or 1 copy at C1D1, and non-singleton clones were defined as clones with 2 or more copies. Clones expanded in unsorted samples were annotated as CD4+, CD8+ or unknown by matching protein sequences in sorted samples from the same patient. Wilcoxon tests were applied to paired samples to test diversity changes from C1D1 to C4D1. The clones in this table, taken by TCRdb from immuneACCESS, are in-frame only. Not every clone is retained; where verified, under half of the shortfall comes from an unresolved V gene, and the cause of the rest is unknown. The V and J calls and clone size come from that table; D and trimming were worked out from the DNA. Across this sample there are around 40,000 clones, with around 80% seen only once. Of the sample, 9.8% is held by the ten largest clones.

The CDR3, from cysteine to phenylalanine, totals 15 residues. The read is trimmed to its CDR3 DNA, 45 bases read in frame from base 1. For this chain, trimming is 5 bases at the V end and 2 bases at the J end, and the number of junction bases without a gene match is 8. The germline V gene sets CDR1 to SGHTA and CDR2 to FQGNSA. What the research found in general, with its limitations: Lower diversity was observed in patients in whom nivolumab was started less than 1 year after ASCT, and these patients were excluded from later analyses so that confounding by immune reconstitution would be avoided. The study was restricted to a single clinical trial cohort, and the causes of repertoire differences, possibly disease activity or prior therapy, were left undefined. Baseline TCR diversity was reported as lower in newly diagnosed patients than in healthy donors, and lower still in relapsed/refractory patients. Among trial patients, those achieving complete response had baseline diversity similar to that of newly diagnosed patients, while diversity was significantly lower in partial responders and progressors. CD4+ but not CD8+ TCR diversity rose significantly by C4D1 (p=0.0027 vs p=0.16), most apparent in complete responders (p=0.02).

On this clone itself: The antigen it binds to is not known. No qualities accompany the bases; no much larger clone lies one base away.

Read against the paper, the sample's time point label means: cycle 4 day 1 (C4D1), after 5 to 7 weeks of nivolumab. All trial patients had relapsed after autologous stem cell transplantation, with cohorts A, B and C differing in prior brentuximab vedotin exposure. The trial cohort included 56 patients with relapsed/refractory classical Hodgkin lymphoma, and each patient had a best overall response of complete response, partial response or progressive disease. Trial patients were treated with single-agent nivolumab in the multi-cohort phase II CheckMate 205 trial. An independent review committee assessed best overall response using the 2007 International Working Group response criteria. Trial PBMCs were collected just before the start of nivolumab (C1D1) and during therapy at cycle 2 day 1 and cycle 4 day 1. Peripheral blood was collected in 8 mL Vacutainer Cell Preparation Tubes, from which PBMCs were isolated by centrifugation and then cryopreserved.

The chain is assembled from TRBV7-2 and TRBJ2-7; a stretch of 8 junction bases matches TRBD1. The sequence was collected from a human donor with classical Hodgkin lymphoma. The sequenced sample was peripheral blood mononuclear cells (PBMCs), obtained before the fourth cycle of nivolumab. The bases read TGTGCCAGCAGCCCCCGACAGGGGCGAACCTACGAGCAGTACTTC. Its protein is CASSPRQGRTYEQYF.